The 5 T cell receptor beta chains presented below share a single source sample, sequenced in a study of blood T cell repertoires in COVID-19. TCRdb's copy holds only in-frame clones and misses some; the assay was immunoSEQ multiplex PCR. There are 150,000 or so clones in the sample; roughly 80% occur only once, and 9% lies in the top ten. Material: peripheral blood. The receptors were sampled from a woman in her fifties or sixties with active or convalescent COVID-19.

The V and J genes are TRBV27 and TRBJ2-7; 10 bases match TRBD1. Losses at the gene ends were 11 bases for V and 6 bases for J; bases not matched to a gene: 10. The CDR3 length is 13 residues. Per germline, CDR1 MNHEY and CDR2 SMNVEV (reference sequence). DNA of the CDR3: TGTGCCCCCCGGACAGGGGGATCAGGCGAGCAGTACTTC. Translated: CAPRTGGSGEQYF.

The rearrangement uses TRBV9 and TRBJ1-6, with D possibly matching TRBD1 (6 bases). CDR1 and CDR2 from the germline V gene are SGDLS and YYNGEE. CDR3 length equals 13 residues. The V gene lost 6 bases and the J gene lost 7 bases, with 11 bases spanning the gap. Here the CDR3 DNA reads TGTGCCAGCACCACAGGGTTGAATTCACCCCTCCACTTT. It translates to CASTTGLNSPLHF.

There are many counts of this clone. The chain links TRBV5-1 to TRBJ2-6, with D possibly being TRBD2 (5 bases). This CDR3 is 16 amino acids long. The germline V gene encodes CDR1 SGHRS and CDR2 YFSETQ. Trimming pared 1 base from V and 1 base from J, leaving 9 bases between. The DNA for the CDR3 is TGCGCCAGCAGCTTGTTGTCGGGGTCTGGGGCCAACGTCCTGACTTTC. Translated, it gives CASSLLSGSGANVLTF.

The V and J genes are TRBV10-3 and TRBJ1-6, with 8 bases that match TRBD1. Germline CDR1 is ENHRY and CDR2 is SYGVKD. Trimming at V came to 6 bases and at J to 9 bases, leaving 13 bases not matched to a gene. The length of the CDR3 is 16 residues. The CDR3 coding sequence is TGTGCCATCAGCTACCAGGACAGGGAGCTAGGTTCACCCCTCCACTTT. This encodes CAISYQDRELGSPLHF.

This clone was detected a few times. The chain employs TRBV7-3 and TRBJ1-3; D is ambiguous. Looked up from germline, CDR1 is SGHTA and CDR2 is FQGTGA. The CDR3 contains 10 residues. The germline V and J ends were trimmed by 8 bases and 3 bases, with 2 bases remaining between them. CDR3 sequence (DNA): TGTGCCAGCCGTGGAAACACCATATATTTT. This encodes CASRGNTIYF. The full variable domain, its missing parts supplied by reference TRBV7-3 and TRBJ1-3, is GAGVSQTPSNKVTEKGKYVELRCDPISGHTALYWYRQSLGQGPEFLIYFQGTGAADDSGLPNDRFFAVRPEGSVSTLKIQRTERGDSAVYLCASRGNTIYFGEGSWLTVV.